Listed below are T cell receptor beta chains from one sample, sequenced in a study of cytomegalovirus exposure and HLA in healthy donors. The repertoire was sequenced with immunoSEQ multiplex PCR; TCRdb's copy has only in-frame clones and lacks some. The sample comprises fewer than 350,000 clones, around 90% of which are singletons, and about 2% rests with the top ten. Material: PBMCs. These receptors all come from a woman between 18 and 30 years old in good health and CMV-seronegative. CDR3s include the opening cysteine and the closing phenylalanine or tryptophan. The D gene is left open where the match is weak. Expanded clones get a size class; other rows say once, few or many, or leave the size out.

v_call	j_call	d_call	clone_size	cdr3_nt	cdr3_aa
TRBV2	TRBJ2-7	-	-	TGTGCCAGCAAACCCGACACCTACTACGAGCAGTACTTC	CASKPDTYYEQYF
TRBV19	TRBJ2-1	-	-	TGTGCCAGTATGGGGGAGGACTACAATGAGCAGTTCTTC	CASMGEDYNEQFF
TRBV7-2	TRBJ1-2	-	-	TGTGCCAGCAGCAATACAGGGAACTATGGCTACACCTTC	CASSNTGNYGYTF
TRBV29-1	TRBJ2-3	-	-	TGCAGCGTTGATGGACTGTTGGACACAGATACGCAGTATTTT	CSVDGLLDTDTQYF
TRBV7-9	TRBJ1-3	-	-	TGTGCCAGCAGCCCGGACCAAGGGTTGAGGGATGGAAACACCATATATTTT	CASSPDQGLRDGNTIYF
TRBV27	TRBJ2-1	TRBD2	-	TGTGCCAGCAGTTCTAGCGGGGCCTGGGGTGAGCAGTTCTTC	CASSSSGAWGEQFF
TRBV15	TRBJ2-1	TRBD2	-	TGTGCCACCGGGGTCACCGGGGGGGGTTTCTCTGAGCAGTTCTTC	CATGVTGGGFSEQFF
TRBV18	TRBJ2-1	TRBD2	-	TGTGCCAGCTCACGAACTAGCGGGGGGGACCCTTACAATGAGCAGTTCTTC	CASSRTSGGDPYNEQFF
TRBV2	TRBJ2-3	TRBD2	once	TGTGCCAGCAGCGTGGGACTAGCGTCCCGCACAGATACGCAGTATTTT	CASSVGLASRTDTQYF
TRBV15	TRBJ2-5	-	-	TGTGCCACCAGCAGAGCCCAGGGGACCCAGTACTTC	CATSRAQGTQYF
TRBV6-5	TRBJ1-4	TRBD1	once	TGTGCCAGCAGTTCCACAGGGGGTAATTCGGAAAAACTGTTTTTT	CASSSTGGNSEKLFF